A selection of T cell receptor beta chains follows, all from one sample in a study of CD8+ T cells in alopecia areata. The assay was immunoSEQ multiplex PCR, and TCRdb's table has in-frame clones only and misses some. The repertoire consists of around 97,000 clones, with less than 70% occurring once and the leading ten covering around 8.5%. The sample consisted of CD4+ T cells sorted from blood. These receptors all come from a human donor in good health. Each CDR3 is given with its conserved first and last residue. The D gene is left open where the match is weak. Rows give clone size only sometimes, using once, few, many, or a class for an expanded clone.

d_call j_call clone_size v_call cdr3_nt cdr3_aa
. TRBJ1-5 few TRBV5-6 TGTGCCAGCAGCTTCGGACAGCACAATCAGCCCCAGCATTTT CASSFGQHNQPQHF
. TRBJ2-3 . TRBV9 TGTGCCAGCAGCGTAGCCGGGGTTCCCACAGATACGCAGTATTTT CASSVAGVPTDTQYF
. TRBJ1-1 . TRBV7-2 TGTGCCAGCAGCTTAGAGGGGCAGTACACTGAAGCTTTCTTT CASSLEGQYTEAFF
. TRBJ1-1 few TRBV30 TGTGCCTGGAGTCCCGGGCCAGGAGCTTTCTTT CAWSPGPGAFF
. TRBJ2-7 . TRBV30 TGTGCCTGGAGTCTGGGAACGGCCTACGAGCAGTACTTC CAWSLGTAYEQYF
. TRBJ2-1 . TRBV27 TGTGCCAGCAGTTTAATCCCCCTGGGGGGTGAGCAGTTCTTC CASSLIPLGGEQFF
TRBD1 TRBJ1-5 . TRBV5-6 TGTGCCAGCAGCTCGGGACAGGGGGCGGGTCAGCCCCAGCATTTT CASSSGQGAGQPQHF
. TRBJ2-5 . TRBV5-1 TGCGCCAGCAGCTTGGTTCCGGCGCCTTCGGAGACCCAGTACTTC CASSLVPAPSETQYF
TRBD1 TRBJ2-2 . TRBV7-2 TGTGCCAGCAGTTCCCACCGGGCCGGACAGGGAAACACCGGGGAGCTGTTTTTT CASSSHRAGQGNTGELFF
TRBD1 TRBJ1-2 few TRBV7-2 TGTGCCAGCAGCTTAGTGGGACAGAACTATGGCTACACCTTC CASSLVGQNYGYTF
. TRBJ2-1 . TRBV7-2 TGCGCCAGCAGCTCTGGGTGGGGCAGTTGGGACAATGAGCAGTTCTTC CASSSGWGSWDNEQFF
. TRBJ2-7 few TRBV11-2 TGTGCCAGCAGCCTCCAGGACGCGTCCTACGAGCAGTACTTC CASSLQDASYEQYF
TRBD1 TRBJ2-1 . TRBV19 TGTGCCAGTCCCTCCACAAACACAGGGGGCGCCTACAATGAGCAGTTCTTC CASPSTNTGGAYNEQFF
. TRBJ1-1 . TRBV5-1 TGCGCCAGTCACAGGGACCCCGGCCAAGCTTTCTTT CASHRDPGQAFF
. TRBJ2-2 few TRBV13 TGTGCCAGCAGCTGGGGACCCCCCTCGAACACCGGGGAGCTGTTTTTT CASSWGPPSNTGELFF
TRBD1 TRBJ2-3 . TRBV19 TGTGCCAGTAGTAACGGACAGGGGGAGTCAGATACGCAGTATTTT CASSNGQGESDTQYF
. TRBJ1-1 . TRBV27 TGTGCCAGCAGTTTGTCCGGGCCGAACACTGAAGCTTTCTTT CASSLSGPNTEAFF
. TRBJ2-1 . TRBV18 TGTGCCAGCTCACCACGACTCCAGAGCTCCTACAATGAGCAGTTCTTC CASSPRLQSSYNEQFF
. TRBJ1-6 . TRBV4-1 TGCGCCAGCAGCCAGGGAGGCAATTCACCCCTCCACTTT CASSQGGNSPLHF
. TRBJ2-2 once TRBV7-9 TGTGCCAGCAGCCCGGGGAGGCTGGCGGAAGACACCGGGGAGCTGTTTTTT CASSPGRLAEDTGELFF
TRBD1 TRBJ2-3 . TRBV30 TGTGCCTGGAGGAGGGGGGACAGGGACACAGATACGCAGTATTTT CAWRRGDRDTDTQYF
. TRBJ2-5 . TRBV7-3 TGTGCCAGCAGCGACCCGGGGAGATCGGAGACCCAGTACTTC CASSDPGRSETQYF
. TRBJ1-2 . TRBV29-1 TGCAGCGTTGAAAGCGTCGGCTACACCTTC CSVESVGYTF
TRBD1 TRBJ2-5 . TRBV18 TGTGCCAGCTCACCCGGACAGGGGGCAGAGACCCAGTACTTC CASSPGQGAETQYF
. TRBJ1-5 few TRBV30 TGTGCCTGGAGTCAACAGGGCCGGAGCAATCAGCCCCAGCATTTT CAWSQQGRSNQPQHF
TRBD2 TRBJ2-1 many TRBV11-2 TGTGCCAGCACCGAACGACTAGCGGGGCAGGGGAATGAGCAGTTCTTC CASTERLAGQGNEQFF
. TRBJ2-6 . TRBV25-1 TGTGCCAGCAGTCCCCTAGGGGGATCCGGGGCCAACGTCCTGACTTTC CASSPLGGSGANVLTF
TRBD1 TRBJ2-7 . TRBV18 TGTGCCAGCTCACCCGACAGGGCTTACGAGCAGTACTTC CASSPDRAYEQYF
. TRBJ1-1 . TRBV29-1 TGCAGCGTACGACAGGTCATGAACACTGAAGCTTTCTTT CSVRQVMNTEAFF
TRBD1 TRBJ1-5 few TRBV4-3 TGCGCCAGCAGCCAAGTTCCAGGGGGGACTCAGCCCCAGCATTTT CASSQVPGGTQPQHF
. TRBJ2-5 . TRBV7-2 TGTGCCAGCAGCTTCCCCCCACAAGAGACCCAGTACTTC CASSFPPQETQYF
TRBD1 TRBJ1-2 few TRBV19 TGTGCCAGTAGTAGTCAGGGGGCGCGCCCCTATGGCTACACCTTC CASSSQGARPYGYTF
. TRBJ2-3 . TRBV6-6 TGTGCCAGCGGTTCTTCGGGGAAGGATACGCAGTATTTT CASGSSGKDTQYF
. TRBJ2-7 few TRBV28 TGTGCCAGCAGTTTATCGGGGTACGAGCAGTACTTC CASSLSGYEQYF
TRBD1 TRBJ1-2 . TRBV5-1 TGCGCCAGCAGCTCATCCGGGACAGGGGCCCGGGGCTACACCTTC CASSSSGTGARGYTF
TRBD2 TRBJ2-2 few TRBV4-2 TGTGCCAGCAGCCAGAGATCGGGGGGGGTCGGGGAGCTGTTTTTT CASSQRSGGVGELFF
. TRBJ2-7 . TRBV15 TGTGCCACCAGCAGAGACAGGGTTTCCTACGAGCAGTACTTC CATSRDRVSYEQYF
. TRBJ2-5 . TRBV30 TGTGCCCGGAGCGTGGGGGCAGTGGGAGAGACCCAGTACTTC CARSVGAVGETQYF